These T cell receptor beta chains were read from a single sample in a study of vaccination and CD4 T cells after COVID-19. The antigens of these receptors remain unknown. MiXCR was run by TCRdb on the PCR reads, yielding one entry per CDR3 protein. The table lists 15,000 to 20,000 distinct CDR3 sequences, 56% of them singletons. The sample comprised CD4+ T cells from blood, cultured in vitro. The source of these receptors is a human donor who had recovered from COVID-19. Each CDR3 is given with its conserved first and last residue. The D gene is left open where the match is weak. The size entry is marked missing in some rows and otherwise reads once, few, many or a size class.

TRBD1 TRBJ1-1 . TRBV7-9 TGTGCCAGCAGCTTAGTACAGGGGAGTGGTACTGAAGCTTTCTTT CASSLVQGSGTEAFF
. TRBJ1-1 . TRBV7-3 TGTGCCAGCAGCACCCAGGAGAACACTGAAGCTTTCTTT CASSTQENTEAFF
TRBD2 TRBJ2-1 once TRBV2 TGTGCCAGCAGTGATAGCGGGAACTACAATGAGCAGTTCTTC CASSDSGNYNEQFF
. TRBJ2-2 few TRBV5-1 TGCGCCAGCAGCCCTGGCCCCAGGGCGGCCGGGGAGCTGTTTTTT CASSPGPRAAGELFF
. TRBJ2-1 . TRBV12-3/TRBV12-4 TGTGCCAGCAGCCAATCAAGCGGAACCTTTTACAATGAGCAGTTCTTC CASSQSSGTFYNEQFF
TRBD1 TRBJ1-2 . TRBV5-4 TGTGCCAGCAGGCCGGGACAGAACTATGGCTACACCTTC CASRPGQNYGYTF
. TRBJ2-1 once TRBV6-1 TGTGCCAGCAGTGGCCCCAATGAGCAGTTCTTC CASSGPNEQFF
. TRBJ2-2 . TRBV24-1 TGTGCCACCGGGACGTTCACTAGCAGGGGCACCGGGGAGCTGTTTTTT CATGTFTSRGTGELFF
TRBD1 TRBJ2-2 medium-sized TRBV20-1 TGCAGTGCTCTCCCCCCGACAGGGTACACCGGGGAGCTGTTTTTT CSALPPTGYTGELFF
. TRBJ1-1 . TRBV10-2 TGCGCCAGCAGTGAGAGTGCGTTCAGAGCTTTCTTT CASSESAFRAFF
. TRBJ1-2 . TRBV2 TGTGCCAGCAGTGAACTCATCGCTTTAGGGGGCTACACCTTC CASSELIALGGYTF
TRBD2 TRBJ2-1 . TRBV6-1 TGTGCCAGCAGTGAAGCTAGCGGGACCTACAATGAGCAGTTCTTC CASSEASGTYNEQFF
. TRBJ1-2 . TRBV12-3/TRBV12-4 TGTGCCAGCAGTTTGATTAGTCAGGTGGGCTACACCTTC CASSLISQVGYTF
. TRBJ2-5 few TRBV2 TGTGCCAGCGGGGGAGAGACCCAGTACTTC CASGGETQYF